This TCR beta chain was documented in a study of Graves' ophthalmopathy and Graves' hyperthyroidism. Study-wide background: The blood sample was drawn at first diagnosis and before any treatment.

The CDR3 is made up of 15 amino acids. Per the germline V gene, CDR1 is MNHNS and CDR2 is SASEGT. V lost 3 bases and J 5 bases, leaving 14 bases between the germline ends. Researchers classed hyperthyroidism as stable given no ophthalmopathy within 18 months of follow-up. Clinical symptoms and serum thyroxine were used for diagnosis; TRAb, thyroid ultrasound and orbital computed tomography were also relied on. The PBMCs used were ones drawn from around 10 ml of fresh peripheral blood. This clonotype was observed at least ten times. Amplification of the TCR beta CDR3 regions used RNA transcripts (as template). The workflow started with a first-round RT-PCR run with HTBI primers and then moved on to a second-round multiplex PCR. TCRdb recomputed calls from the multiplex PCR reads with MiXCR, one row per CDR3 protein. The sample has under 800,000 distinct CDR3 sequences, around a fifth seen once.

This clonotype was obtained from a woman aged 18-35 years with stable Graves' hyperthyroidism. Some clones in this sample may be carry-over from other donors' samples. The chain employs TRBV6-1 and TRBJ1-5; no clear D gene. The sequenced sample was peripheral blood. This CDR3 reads CASSELARVDQPQHF. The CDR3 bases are TGTGCCAGCAGTGAGTTGGCGAGGGTTGATCAGCCCCAGCATTTT.